The 31 T cell receptor beta chains below were found in one sample sequenced in a study of CD8 T cells in ankylosing spondylitis. These receptors are not linked to any known antigen. Overall study results and limits: Ankylosing spondylitis blood appeared to carry a characteristic TCR beta motif of seven to nine highly homologous variants.

TCRdb independently ran MiXCR on the 5' RACE reads; one entry per CDR3 protein. Of 400,000 or so distinct CDR3 sequences in the sample, 25% to 30% were seen once. The sample taken for sequencing was blood, either unsorted or a sorted T cell fraction (not recorded which). The source is a male donor with ankylosing spondylitis.

The genes are TRBV20-1 and TRBJ2-1; weak D call: TRBD2 (5 bases). The CDR3 spans 14 residues. V was pared by 2 bases and J by 4 bases, with 12 bases between. The germline V gene encodes CDR1 DFQATT and CDR2 SNEGSKA (reference sequence). The CDR3 region has the DNA TGCAGTGCTAGAAGGCGGGCTCCTTACAATGAGCAGTTCTTC. Encoded protein: CSARRRAPYNEQFF.

Only a few counts were recorded for this clonotype. The gene calls are TRBV24-1 and TRBJ2-7, with a possible D match to TRBD1 (5 bases). V shed 7 bases and J shed 7 bases, with 19 bases lying between them. Germline V lookup: CDR1 KGHDR, CDR2 SFDVKD. CDR3 size: 14 residues. The CDR3 sequence is CATSHRQPLREQYV. CDR3 nucleotide sequence: TGTGCCACCAGCCACCGACAGCCCCTGAGGGAGCAGTACGTC.

The chain links TRBV20-1 to TRBJ1-5; possible D gene TRBD1, 6 bases. The V gene's germline CDR1 is DFQATT and CDR2 SNEGSKA (reference sequence). V dropped 3 bases and J dropped 2 bases, with 20 bases sitting between them. There are 17 residues in the CDR3. The CDR3 loop reads CSASGGAGREGNQPQHF. CDR3 DNA sequence: TGCAGTGCTAGTGGGGGGGCAGGCCGGGAGGGCAATCAGCCCCAGCATTTT.

The chain links TRBV11-1 to TRBJ2-5; 9 nucleotides line up with TRBD1. Germline V gives CDR1 SGHAT, CDR2 FQDESV (reference sequence). The CDR3 is 14 residues long. The V segment lost 5 bases and the J segment 3 bases; nucleotides outside the gene matches: 4. CDR3 amino acids: CASSTRTGEETQYF. CDR3 coding DNA: TGTGCCAGCAGCACCCGGACAGGGGAAGAGACCCAGTACTTC.

The V gene is TRBV3-1, the J gene TRBJ1-5, with 8 bases that match TRBD1. Germline V gene data show CDR1 as LGHDT and CDR2 as YNNKEL (reference sequence). The CDR3 has 14 amino acids. Trimming cost V 0 bases and J 6 bases; bases outside gene matches: 1. In DNA, the CDR3 is TGTGCCAGCAGCCAAGAAACAGGGGGTCAGCCCCAGCATTTT. This sequence encodes CASSQETGGQPQHF.

With regard to this clonotype: The junction departs from the called germline gene at one end, perhaps through a read error. The chain employs TRBV12-3 or TRBV12-4 and TRBJ1-3; D is undetermined. The CDR3 extends over 17 amino acids. This CDR3 reads CGSSPRTHPGSGNTIYF. DNA of the CDR3: TGTGGCAGCAGTCCACGGACGCACCCCGGCTCTGGAAACACCATATATTTT.

The gene calls are TRBV20-1 and TRBJ1-5; D may be TRBD1 (6 bases). Per the germline V gene, CDR1 is DFQATT and CDR2 is SNEGSKA (reference sequence). V was pared by 7 bases and J by 7 bases, with 20 bases between. This CDR3 comprises 14 residues. CDR3 in DNA: TGCAGTGTTTCTCCGGGACAAGGGGAGCAGCCCCAGCATTTT. Residues: CSVSPGQGEQPQHF.

V usage is TRBV7-9 and J usage is TRBJ1-1, with 9 bases identical to TRBD1. CDR3 length: 14 residues. Germline V gene data show CDR1 as SEHNR and CDR2 as FQNEAQ (reference sequence). The J segment lost 3 bases and the V segment lost 5 bases, leaving 4 bases of the junction unmatched. Written as DNA, the CDR3 is TGTGCCAGCAGCCCACAGGGGGCGTACACTGAAGCTTTCTTT. Protein: CASSPQGAYTEAFF.

This clonotype has only a few counts. The chain has TRBV12-3 or TRBV12-4 and TRBJ1-1; D is undetermined. The CDR3 loop spans 12 amino acids. CDR3 loop: CSISRLNTEAFF. The CDR3, as DNA: TGTTCAATCAGCCGCCTGAACACTGAAGCTTTCTTT.

In DNA, the CDR3 is TGTGCCAGCAGCTTACGGCCCAGGGGATCCTACAATGAGCAGTTCTTC. Residues: CASSLRPRGSYNEQFF. The genes are TRBV7-8 and TRBJ2-1, with a possible D match to TRBD1 (6 bases). The germline V gene encodes CDR1 SGHVS and CDR2 FQNEAQ. The CDR3 has 16 amino acids. Trimming took 2 bases from V and 1 from J, leaving 12 bases between them.

In this sample, this clonotype turned up a few times. CDR3 region: CASSYQPGRESSYNEQFF. CDR3 sequence (DNA): TGTGCCAGCAGTTATCAGCCGGGGCGAGAGAGCTCCTACAATGAGCAGTTCTTC. The rearrangement uses TRBV11-2 and TRBJ2-1; D may correspond to TRBD1 or TRBD2 (5 bases each). CDR3 size: 18 residues. V was trimmed by 6 bases and J by 0 bases, leaving 21 bases between them. Per germline, CDR1 SGHAT and CDR2 FQNNGV.

In its sample, this clonotype was seen a few times. The chain carries TRBV10-3 and TRBJ2-7; 8 bases fit TRBD1. The CDR3 totals 15 residues. Germline CDR1 and CDR2: ENHRY and SYGVKD. V lost 3 bases, J lost 5 bases, and 9 bases stayed unmatched. CDR3 sequence (DNA): TGTGCCATCAGTGATGCGAGGACAGGGCGCAACGAGCAGTACGTC. Its protein product is CAISDARTGRNEQYV.

The V and J genes are TRBV7-2 and TRBJ2-1, with D possibly matching TRBD2 (6 bases). The germline V and J ends were trimmed by 4 bases and 7 bases, with 17 bases remaining between them. Germline V gene data show CDR1 as SGHTA and CDR2 as FQGNSA. The CDR3 contains 15 residues. This CDR3 is CASSSGLWVGNEQFF. The DNA of the CDR3 is TGTGCCAGCAGCTCGGGACTCTGGGTAGGTAATGAGCAGTTCTTC.

The chain is built from TRBV7-2 and TRBJ1-1, with D unresolved. Germline CDR1 SGHTA, CDR2 FQGNSA. The V gene lost 0 bases and the J gene lost 0 bases, with 5 bases spanning the gap. The CDR3 runs to 14 residues. CDR3 sequence: CASSLARMNTEAFF. As DNA, the CDR3 is TGTGCCAGCAGCTTAGCGAGGATGAACACTGAAGCTTTCTTT.

The chain links TRBV20-1 to TRBJ2-7, with D perhaps being TRBD1 or TRBD2 (5 bases each). The CDR3 runs 13 residues. Trimming left V 6 bases short and J 2 bases short, with 14 bases between. Germline CDR1 and CDR2: DFQATT and SNEGSKA (reference sequence). The CDR3 DNA sequence: TGCAGTGCAGGGACGGACGATCCCTACGAGCAGTACTTC. Translation: CSAGTDDPYEQYF.

The chain has TRBV5-1 and TRBJ2-1; 10 bases agree with TRBD2. Unmatched junction bases numbered 7, after V lost 0 bases and J lost 7 bases. Germline lookup yields CDR1 SGHRS and CDR2 YFSETQ. The CDR3 sequence is 16 residues long. For the CDR3, the DNA is TGCGCCAGCAGCTTGGTCAGGTCTAGCGGGAGTAATGAGCAGTTCTTC. This sequence encodes CASSLVRSSGSNEQFF.

This clonotype was observed a single time. For the CDR3, the DNA is TGCGCCAGCAGCCAGCAGGGTAGAGAGGAGACCCAGTACTTC. This translates into CASSQQGREETQYF. The chain employs TRBV4-1 and TRBJ2-5, with D perhaps matching TRBD1 (5 bases). The CDR3 runs 14 residues. CDR1 is MGHRA, CDR2 YSYEKL, per germline. The V end was cut by 3 bases, the J end by 5 bases, with 13 bases between.

The genes are TRBV5-5 and TRBJ2-5; possible D gene TRBD2, 5 bases. The CDR3 has 15 amino acids. Germline CDR1 SGHKS, CDR2 YYEKEE (reference sequence). Trimming stripped 3 bases from V and 5 bases from J, with 17 bases between. The CDR3 sequence: CASSWAEGLVETQYF. In nucleotides, the CDR3 is TGTGCCAGCAGCTGGGCCGAGGGTCTGGTGGAGACCCAGTACTTC. The whole variable domain, remainder taken from reference TRBV5-5 and TRBJ2-5, is DAGVTQSPTHLIKTRGQQVTLRCSPISGHKSVSWYQQVLGQGPQFIFQYYEKEERGRGNFPDRFSARQFPNYSSELNVNALLLGDSALYLCASSWAEGLVETQYFGPGTRLLVL.

In this sample, this clonotype turned up a few times. The J gene is TRBJ2-2, the V gene TRBV27; 8 positions match TRBD1. Germline V gives CDR1 MNHEY, CDR2 SMNVEV (reference sequence). The V and J ends lost 4 bases and 3 bases, in that order; junction bases with no gene match: 10. This CDR3 has 17 residues. As DNA, the CDR3 is TGTGCCAGCAGTTGGCGGCAAGGACAGGGATACACCGGGGAGCTGTTTTTT. It codes for CASSWRQGQGYTGELFF.

The rearrangement joins TRBV9 to TRBJ2-1, with 8 positions matching TRBD2. This CDR3 comprises 15 residues. V lost 0 bases and J lost 4; bases outside the gene matches: 3. Germline V gene sequence: CDR1 SGDLS, CDR2 YYNGEE. The CDR3 DNA sequence: TGTGCCAGCAGCGTAGACGCTAGCGGGTACAATGAGCAGTTCTTC. Its translation: CASSVDASGYNEQFF.

This clonotype was counted ten times or more. This chain uses TRBV7-9 with TRBJ1-1, with TRBD1 matching over 8 bases. The CDR3 loop spans 14 amino acids. Germline CDR1 and CDR2: SEHNR and FQNEAQ (reference sequence). After removal of 3 bases from V and 4 bases from J, the junction contained 4 bases not matched to a gene. In DNA, the CDR3 is TGTGCCAGCAGCTTCGCCGGGACAGGCACTGAAGCTTTCTTT. It codes for CASSFAGTGTEAFF. The whole variable domain, remainder taken from reference TRBV7-9 and TRBJ1-1, is DTGVSQNPRHKITKRGQNVTFRCDPISEHNRLYWYRQTLGQGPEFLTYFQNEAQLEKSRLLSDRFSAERPKGSFSTLEIQRTEQGDSAMYLCASSFAGTGTEAFFGQGTRLTVV.

For the CDR3, the DNA is TGTGCCAGCAGCCAAGGGATCCCCTCCTACGAGCAGTACTTC. Translating gives CASSQGIPSYEQYF. The rearrangement links TRBV27 to TRBJ2-7; the D is unclear. This CDR3 comprises 14 residues. Looked up from germline, CDR1 is MNHEY and CDR2 is SMNVEV (reference sequence). With 6 bases removed from V and 0 bases from J, the gap between germline ends came to 12 bases.

The rearrangement joins TRBV18 to TRBJ2-1; 7 positions match TRBD1. Germline CDR1 and CDR2: KGHSH and LQKENI. The ends lost 3 bases at V and 4 bases at J; junction bases unmatched: 9. This CDR3 has 16 residues. The CDR3: CASSPIWDSVYNEQFF. CDR3 in DNA: TGTGCCAGCTCACCGATTTGGGACAGTGTATACAATGAGCAGTTCTTC.

This clonotype was counted a few times. The chain combines TRBV15 with TRBJ1-5; D gene unclear. Trimming removed 0 bases from V and 4 bases from J, with 10 bases in between. Germline V lookup: CDR1 LNHNV, CDR2 YYDKDF (reference sequence). The CDR3 is 15 amino acids. CDR3 in amino acids: CATSRDRASNQPQHF. CDR3 bases: TGTGCCACCAGCAGAGATAGGGCATCAAATCAGCCCCAGCATTTT.

A single count supports this clonotype. The chain recombines TRBV20-1 with TRBJ2-1, with TRBD1 matching 9 bases. CDR1 is DFQATT, CDR2 SNEGSKA, per germline (reference sequence). The CDR3 is 13 amino acids. In DNA form, the CDR3 reads TGCAGGCCGACAGGGGGAGCTGGGGATGAGCAGTTCTTC. Its protein product is CRPTGGAGDEQFF.

V is TRBV6-4 and J is TRBJ2-1, with 8 bases aligning to TRBD2. Trimming at V came to 0 bases and at J to 3 bases, leaving 1 base not matched to a gene. Per the germline V gene, CDR1 is MRHNA and CDR2 is SNTAGT. There are 15 residues in the CDR3. The CDR3 region is CASSDSTSGYNEQFF. CDR3 sequence (DNA): TGTGCCAGCAGTGACTCCACTAGCGGCTACAATGAGCAGTTCTTC.

This clonotype was seen more than once but under ten times. The chain uses TRBV30 and TRBJ2-1; 12 nucleotides agree with TRBD2. Trimming took 3 bases from V and 8 from J; bases not matched to a gene: 2. The CDR3 is made up of 13 amino acids. Per the germline V gene, CDR1 is GTSNPN and CDR2 is SVGIG (reference sequence). CDR3 sequence reads: CAWRTSGSYEQFF. The CDR3 DNA is TGTGCCTGGAGGACTAGCGGGAGCTATGAGCAGTTCTTC. Using reference TRBV30 and TRBJ2-1 for the parts outside the CDR3, the full variable domain is SQTIHQWPATLVQPVGSPLSLECTVEGTSNPNLYWYRQAAGRGLQLLFYSVGIGQISSEVPQNLSASRPQDRQFILSSKKLLLSDSGFYLCAWRTSGSYEQFFGPGTRLTVL.

The rearrangement links TRBV3-1 to TRBJ2-1; TRBD2 might be the D (5 bases). Germline CDR1 reads LGHDT; CDR2 reads YNNKEL (reference sequence). This CDR3 contains 14 residues. V was cut by 0 bases and J by 13 bases, with 16 bases left in between. CDR3 nucleotide sequence: TGTGCCAGCAGCCAAGATCCGACTACCAGAGTTCAGTTCTTC. This encodes CASSQDPTTRVQFF.

The V call is TRBV3-1, the J call TRBJ2-1; 9 nucleotides line up with TRBD2. V lost 3 bases, J lost 3 bases, and 6 bases stayed unmatched. Germline V lookup: CDR1 LGHDT, CDR2 YNNKEL (reference sequence). This CDR3 is 16 amino acids long. The CDR3 region is CASSHRSGSDYNEQFF. The CDR3 DNA follows: TGTGCCAGCAGCCATCGTAGCGGGAGCGACTACAATGAGCAGTTCTTC.

This clonotype occurred a few times. The chain recombines TRBV10-3 with TRBJ1-2; TRBD1 agrees at 10 bases. This CDR3 has 15 amino acids. Germline V CDR1 and CDR2: ENHRY, SYGVKD. V dropped 2 bases and J dropped 7; count of bases not matched to a gene: 7. CDR3 protein: CAISEPDRGRAGYTF. CDR3 DNA sequence: TGTGCCATCAGTGAGCCTGACAGGGGGCGGGCTGGCTACACCTTC.

A few counts support this clonotype. V usage is TRBV5-1 and J usage is TRBJ2-5; 8 bases align to TRBD1. Unmatched junction bases numbered 9, after V lost 6 bases and J lost 5 bases. This CDR3 has 14 amino acids. Germline loops: CDR1 SGHRS, CDR2 YFSETQ. This chain's CDR3 is CASIRTGPGETQYF. The CDR3 region has the DNA TGCGCCAGCATCCGGACAGGGCCGGGTGAGACCCAGTACTTC.